This TCR beta chain stems from a study of cytotoxic CD8 clonotypes in ibrutinib-treated CLL. Across the study: After median approximately 70 months, roughly 14 stayed in remission, about twelve progressed; responses roughly 25 partial, 2 complete.

TCRdb's table, derived via immunoSEQ multiplex PCR, lists solely in-frame clones and lacks some. The sample has 65,000 to 80,000 clones; roughly 80% are singletons. Study outcomes and limitations: The study found clonality rose at ibrutinib response, then fell toward baseline at progression.

This CDR3 has 15 residues. Per germline, CDR1 SGHRS and CDR2 YFSETQ. Trimming stripped 0 bases from V and 4 bases from J, with 12 bases between. This clone appeared a single time. Its target is not known. The chain is built from TRBV5-1 and TRBJ2-3; possible D gene TRBD1, 5 bases. The receptor's source is a human donor with chronic lymphocytic leukemia. Sequencing used PBMCs, obtained after 24 months of ibrutinib treatment. In DNA form, the CDR3 reads TGCGCCAGCAGCTTGGATCCAGGGTACGCAGATACGCAGTATTTT. Protein: CASSLDPGYADTQYF. Combining the CDR3 with reference TRBV5-1 and TRBJ2-3 gives the whole variable domain KAGVTQTPRYLIKTRGQQVTLSCSPISGHRSVSWYQQTPGQGLQFLFEYFSETQRNKGNFPGRFSGRQFSNSRSEMNVSTLELGDSALYLCASSLDPGYADTQYFGPGTRLTVL.